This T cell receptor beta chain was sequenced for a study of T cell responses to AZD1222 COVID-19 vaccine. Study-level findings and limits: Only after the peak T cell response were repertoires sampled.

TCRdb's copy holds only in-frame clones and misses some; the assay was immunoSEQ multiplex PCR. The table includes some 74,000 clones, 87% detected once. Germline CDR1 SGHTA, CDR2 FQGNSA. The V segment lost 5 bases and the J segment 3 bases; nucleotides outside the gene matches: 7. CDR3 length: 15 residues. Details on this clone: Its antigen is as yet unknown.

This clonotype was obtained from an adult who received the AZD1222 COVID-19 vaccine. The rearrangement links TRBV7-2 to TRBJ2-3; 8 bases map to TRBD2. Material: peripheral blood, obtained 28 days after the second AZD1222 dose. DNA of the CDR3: TGTGCCAGCAGCCCGGTAGCGGGATCTACAGATACGCAGTATTTT. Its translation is CASSPVAGSTDTQYF.